Below are 9 T cell receptor beta chains sequenced from a single sample in a study of blood T cell repertoires in COVID-19. Using immunoSEQ multiplex PCR, the repertoire was profiled, and TCRdb retains in-frame clones only, with some absent. This table holds 360,000 or so clones, approximately 89% found once. Input material: peripheral blood. All receptors come from an older woman with COVID-19, enrolled during active disease.

The chain links TRBV5-6 to TRBJ2-7; D call uncertain. CDR1 is SGHDT and CDR2 is YYEEEE in the germline V gene. The CDR3 extends over 14 amino acids. With 1 base removed from V and 0 bases from J, the gap between germline ends came to 8 bases. Here the CDR3 DNA reads TGTGCCAGCAGCTTGACAGTCGACTCCTACGAGCAGTACTTC. This sequence encodes CASSLTVDSYEQYF. The complete variable domain, with remaining parts taken from reference TRBV5-6 and TRBJ2-7, reads DAGVTQSPTHLIKTRGQQVTLRCSPKSGHDTVSWYQQALGQGPQFIFQYYEEEERQRGNFPDRFSGHQFPNYSSELNVNALLLGDSALYLCASSLTVDSYEQYFGPGTRLTVT.

The chain employs TRBV2 and TRBJ1-5; unclear D gene. V gave up 4 bases and J gave up 0 bases, with 13 bases separating them. The CDR3 covers 16 residues. Germline V gene lookup returns CDR1 SNHLY and CDR2 FYNNEI. The CDR3 region is CASSGDTANSNQPQHF. The CDR3 nucleotides read TGTGCCAGCAGTGGAGACACTGCCAATAGCAATCAGCCCCAGCATTTT.

The chain combines TRBV2 with TRBJ2-7; no reliable D call. This CDR3 comprises 11 residues. V was pared by 3 bases and J by 2 bases, with 2 bases between. Per germline, CDR1 SNHLY and CDR2 FYNNEI. DNA for the CDR3: TGTGCCAGCAGTGACGCCTACGAGCAGTACTTC. Amino acids: CASSDAYEQYF.

This rearrangement joins TRBV7-7 to TRBJ1-3; D unresolved. The CDR3 contains 16 residues. Looked up from germline, CDR1 is SSHAT and CDR2 is FNYEAQ (reference sequence). V lost 5 bases, J lost 0 bases, and 14 bases lay in between. CDR3 sequence: CASSPTQRVSGNTIYF. Written as DNA, the CDR3 is TGTGCCAGCAGCCCGACACAGAGGGTCTCTGGAAACACCATATATTTT.

The chain uses TRBV19 and TRBJ1-2, with 9 bases lining up with TRBD1. CDR3 size: 15 residues. Germline V gives CDR1 LNHDA, CDR2 SQIVND (reference sequence). Trimming at V came to 4 bases and at J to 0 bases, leaving 3 bases not matched to a gene. The DNA of the CDR3 is TGTGCCAGTAGTACGACAGGGGGGGCTAACTATGGCTACACCTTC. This gives the protein CASSTTGGANYGYTF.

The chain links TRBV13 to TRBJ2-7; 9 nucleotides align to TRBD2. J gave up 2 bases and V 5 bases, and 10 bases lay outside the gene matches. This CDR3 is built from 16 residues. Germline V gene data show CDR1 as PRHDT and CDR2 as FYEKMQ (reference sequence). The CDR3 DNA sequence: TGTGCCAGCAGCCGCCGAATAGCGGGGGTTACCTACGAGCAGTACTTC. Its translation is CASSRRIAGVTYEQYF.

V is TRBV11-3 and J is TRBJ1-1, with 9 bases identical to TRBD1. Germline-derived CDR1 and CDR2 are SGHNT and YENEEA. After removal of 5 bases from V and 7 bases from J, the junction contained 8 bases not matched to a gene. This CDR3 has 14 amino acids. DNA for the CDR3: TGTGCCAGCAGCCCGGGGACAGGGATTGGTGAAGCTTTCTTT. This gives the protein CASSPGTGIGEAFF.

This clone has a single count. V and J are TRBV10-3 and TRBJ1-2, with TRBD1 matching over 10 bases. CDR3 size: 14 residues. V dropped 9 bases and J dropped 6; count of bases not matched to a gene: 10. The germline CDR1 and CDR2 sequences are ENHRY and SYGVKD. This chain's CDR3 is CAIGQGEQRNGYTF. CDR3 DNA sequence: TGTGCCATTGGACAGGGGGAACAGAGGAATGGCTACACCTTC.

This chain joins TRBV19 and TRBJ1-1; D is undetermined. The germline V and J ends were trimmed by 5 bases and 0 bases, with 13 bases remaining between them. Germline CDR1 LNHDA, CDR2 SQIVND (reference sequence). This CDR3 is 15 amino acids long. DNA for the CDR3: TGTGCCAGTAGTGATGACATGGGCATGAACACTGAAGCTTTCTTT. Amino acids: CASSDDMGMNTEAFF.